This T cell receptor beta chain is drawn from a study of blood T cell repertoires in COVID-19. As for the study in general: From T cells, B-cell-depleted T cells, or PBMCs came the material, which was cDNA or gDNA.

Produced via immunoSEQ multiplex PCR; TCRdb's table is partial and in-frame only. The sample has hundreds of thousands of clones, 75% to 90% seen once. Germline V gene sequence: CDR1 MNHEY, CDR2 SVGAGI. The length of the CDR3 is 13 residues. V shed 8 bases, J shed 3 bases, and the junction held 3 bases outside the gene matches. This TCR came from a woman aged 25 to 45 with active or convalescent COVID-19. The chain is built from TRBV6-5 and TRBJ2-7; 11 bases are a match to TRBD1. Input material: peripheral blood. The CDR3 DNA follows: TGTGCCAGCCGGGGACAGGGGGTCTACGAGCAGTACTTC. Amino acids: CASRGQGVYEQYF.